This TCR beta chain was recorded in a study of blood T cells in healthy people across ages. Study findings and constraints: Strong correlation existed between TCR beta diversity and naive T cell percentage. Both higher diversity and more naive CD4+ cells marked long-lived donors when set against aged donors. Investigators treated diversity estimates from one million T cells as underestimates. Per-million-T-cell TCR beta diversity fell roughly linearly with age.

A second PCR, run for roughly 7 to 11 cycles, used a sample-barcoded 5' primer plus a J-beta primer mix. TCRdb itself ran the 5' RACE reads through MiXCR, one entry per CDR3 protein. Seen here are 600,000 or so distinct CDR3 sequences, about 30% observed once, and the top ten hold around 16%. This clonotype has ten or more counts. Its antigen is unidentified. The sample was blood. This receptor was obtained from a woman of 80 years or more in good health.

The DNA for the CDR3 is TGTGCCAGCAGCCAGGATCGGACTAGCGGCCATAAGGAAGAAAACATTCAGTACTTC. Translated, it gives CASSQDRTSGHKEENIQYF. This chain joins TRBV4-2 and TRBJ2-4; 10 bases agree with TRBD2. This CDR3 has 19 residues. Germline loops: CDR1 LGHNA, CDR2 YNFKEQ. J lost 5 bases, V lost 3 bases, and 16 bases had no gene match.